Below are 5 T cell receptor beta chains sequenced from a single sample in a study of blood T cell repertoires in COVID-19. The table came from immunoSEQ multiplex PCR; TCRdb's copy has only in-frame clones and leaves some out. Of about 150,000 clones listed, about 80% are singletons. The sequencing input was peripheral blood. The receptors were gathered from a man between 65 and 85 years old who had recovered from COVID-19.

The CDR3 coding sequence is TGTGCCAGCAGCTTGGCTCCGGACAGGCTGCAAGAGACCCAGTACTTC. It yields the protein CASSLAPDRLQETQYF. The chain combines TRBV5-4 with TRBJ2-5; the match to TRBD1 covers 7 bases. The germline V gene has CDR1 SGHNT and CDR2 YYREEE (reference sequence). The CDR3 has 16 residues. V trimming: 0 bases; J trimming: 2 bases; junction bases outside the gene matches: 7.

DNA for the CDR3: TGTGCCAGCAGCTTAGGTAGTGAGCTTGAGCAGTTCTTC. Its translation: CASSLGSELEQFF. The J gene is TRBJ2-1, the V gene TRBV7-9; no clear D. In germline, CDR1 is SEHNR, CDR2 FQNEAQ (reference sequence). The CDR3 has 13 residues. V shed 1 base and J shed 9 bases, with 10 bases lying between them.

This clone was picked up one time. The chain is built from TRBV29-1 and TRBJ2-3, with no clear D. Trimming left V 4 bases short and J 1 base short, with 9 bases between. CDR1 and CDR2 from the germline V gene are SQVTM and ANQGSEA. The CDR3 runs 13 residues. The CDR3 nucleotides read TGCAGCGTTGCCGGTAGTGGCACAGATACGCAGTATTTT. Amino acid sequence: CSVAGSGTDTQYF.

The CDR3 sequence: CASSYSGSSYEQYF. CDR3 DNA sequence: TGTGCCAGCAGCTACTCCGGGAGCTCCTACGAGCAGTACTTC. This chain uses TRBV7-2 with TRBJ2-7; TRBD2 is a possible D gene (6 bases). The V end lost 4 bases, the J end lost 0 bases, and 10 bases lay between the germline ends. This CDR3 has 14 residues. Per germline, CDR1 SGHTA and CDR2 FQGNSA.

This clone has just one count. This chain links TRBV7-3 with TRBJ2-3; TRBD2 matches at 8 bases. Germline V gene lookup returns CDR1 SGHTA and CDR2 FQGTGA. The CDR3 spans 17 residues. The junction had 12 bases not matched to a gene; V was cut back by 5 bases and J by 2 bases. The CDR3 reads CASSARGPSGYTDTQYF. Written as DNA, the CDR3 is TGTGCCAGCAGCGCCAGGGGTCCTAGCGGGTACACAGATACGCAGTATTTT. The variable domain in full, with the rest retrieved from reference TRBV7-3 and TRBJ2-3, is GAGVSQTPSNKVTEKGKYVELRCDPISGHTALYWYRQSLGQGPEFLIYFQGTGAADDSGLPNDRFFAVRPEGSVSTLKIQRTERGDSAVYLCASSARGPSGYTDTQYFGPGTRLTVL.